This record covers a single T cell receptor (beta chain). This sample is drawn from a study of control samples from healthy donors and cancer patients. Sequencing used immunoSEQ multiplex PCR; TCRdb keeps in-frame clones, though not all of them. This sample carries over 150,000 clones, roughly 94% of them seen once, and the ten largest clones take approximately 15%. The CDR3 covers 15 residues. CDR1 and CDR2 from the germline V gene are SEHNR and FQNEAQ (reference sequence). Trimming cost V 6 bases and J 3 bases, with 15 bases left between them. The chain couples TRBV7-9 to TRBJ2-1; D could derive from TRBD1 or TRBD2 (6 bases each). The source of this sequence is a man in his sixties with colorectal cancer. The sequenced sample was PBMCs. The CDR3 DNA sequence: TGTGCCAGCAGTTTACCCCGGGGGCTCTACAATGAGCAGTTCTTC. This sequence encodes CASSLPRGLYNEQFF.